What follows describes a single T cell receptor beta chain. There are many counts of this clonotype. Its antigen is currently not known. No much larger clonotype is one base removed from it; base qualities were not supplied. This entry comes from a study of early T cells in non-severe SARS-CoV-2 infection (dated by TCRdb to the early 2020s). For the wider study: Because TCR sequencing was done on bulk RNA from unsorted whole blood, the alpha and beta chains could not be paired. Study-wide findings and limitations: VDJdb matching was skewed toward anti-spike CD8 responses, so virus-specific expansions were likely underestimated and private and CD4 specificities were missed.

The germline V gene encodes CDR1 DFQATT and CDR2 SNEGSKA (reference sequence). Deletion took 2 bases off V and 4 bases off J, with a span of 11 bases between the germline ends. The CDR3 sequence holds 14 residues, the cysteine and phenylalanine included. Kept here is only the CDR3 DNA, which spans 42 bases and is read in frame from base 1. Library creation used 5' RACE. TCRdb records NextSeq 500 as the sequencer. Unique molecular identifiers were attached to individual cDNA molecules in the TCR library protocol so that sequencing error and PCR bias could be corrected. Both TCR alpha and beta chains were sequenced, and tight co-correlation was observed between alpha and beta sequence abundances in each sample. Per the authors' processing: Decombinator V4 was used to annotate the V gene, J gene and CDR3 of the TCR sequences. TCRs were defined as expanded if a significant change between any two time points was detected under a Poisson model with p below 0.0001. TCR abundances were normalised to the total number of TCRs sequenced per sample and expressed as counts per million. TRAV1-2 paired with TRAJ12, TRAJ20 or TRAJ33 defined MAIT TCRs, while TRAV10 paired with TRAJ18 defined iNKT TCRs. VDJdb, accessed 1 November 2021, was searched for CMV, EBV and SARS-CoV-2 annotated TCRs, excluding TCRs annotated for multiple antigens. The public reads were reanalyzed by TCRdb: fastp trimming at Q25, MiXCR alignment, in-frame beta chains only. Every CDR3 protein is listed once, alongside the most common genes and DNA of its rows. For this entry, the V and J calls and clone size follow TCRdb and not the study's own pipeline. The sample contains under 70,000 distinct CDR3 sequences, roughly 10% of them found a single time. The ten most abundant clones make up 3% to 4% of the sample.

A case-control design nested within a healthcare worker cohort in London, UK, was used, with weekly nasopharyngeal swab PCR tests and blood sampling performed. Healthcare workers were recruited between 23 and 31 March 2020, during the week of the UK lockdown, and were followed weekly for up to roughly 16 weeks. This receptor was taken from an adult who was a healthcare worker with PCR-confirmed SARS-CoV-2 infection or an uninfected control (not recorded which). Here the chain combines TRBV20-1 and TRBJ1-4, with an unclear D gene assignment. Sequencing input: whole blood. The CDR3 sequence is CSARKAGVNEKLFF. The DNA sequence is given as TGCAGTGCTAGAAAGGCTGGGGTTAATGAAAAACTGTTTTTT.